One and the same sample provided the 30 T cell receptor beta chains below, sequenced in a study of long-term antiretroviral therapy in people with HIV. Investigators performed immunoSEQ version v3.0 at survey level. Only in-frame clones appear in the TCRdb table, and some are missing; sequencing was by immunoSEQ multiplex PCR. The profile covers 15,000 to 20,000 clones, with around 88% appearing a single time and about 14% taken by the ten largest. The sample here was unsorted PBMCs, taken 2.3 years before starting antiretroviral therapy. These receptors were obtained from a young woman with HIV.

The rearrangement links TRBV7-9 to TRBJ1-6, with TRBD1 as a possible D gene (5 bases). The V end lost 5 bases, the J end lost 6 bases, and 11 bases lay between the germline ends. The CDR3 spans 14 residues. The germline gives CDR1 SEHNR, CDR2 FQNEAQ (reference sequence). As DNA, the CDR3 is TGTGCCAGCAGCAGCGACAGCGCTAATTCACCCCTCCACTTT. Translating it yields CASSSDSANSPLHF. Full variable domain (remainder filled in from reference TRBV7-9 and TRBJ1-6): DTGVSQNPRHKITKRGQNVTFRCDPISEHNRLYWYRQTLGQGPEFLTYFQNEAQLEKSRLLSDRFSAERPKGSFSTLEIQRTEQGDSAMYLCASSSDSANSPLHFGNGTRLTVT.

The rearrangement uses TRBV2 and TRBJ1-3, with 7 bases identical to TRBD1. The CDR3 loop spans 15 amino acids. The germline CDR1 and CDR2 sequences are SNHLY and FYNNEI. Trimming removed 8 bases from V and 4 bases from J; junction bases left unmatched: 11. This CDR3 reads CASRRPGTAGNTIYF. The CDR3 region has the DNA TGTGCCAGCCGTCGGCCCGGGACAGCCGGAAACACCATATATTTT.

CDR3 in amino acids: CASSLAGGDQPQHF. The CDR3 bases are TGTGCCAGCAGCTTGGCAGGCGGGGATCAGCCCCAGCATTTT. The gene calls are TRBV5-8 and TRBJ1-5; D remains unclear. V dropped 0 bases and J dropped 5 bases, with 9 bases sitting between them. Germline V gene sequence: CDR1 SGHTS, CDR2 YDEGEE. CDR3 length: 14 residues.

In its sample, this clone ranks as large. The CDR3 is CASSQDWGGIGYTF. CDR3 bases: TGCGCCAGCAGCCAAGATTGGGGGGGCATTGGCTACACCTTC. This chain links TRBV4-3 with TRBJ1-2; D possibly corresponds to TRBD1 (6 bases). Germline values: CDR1 LGHNA, CDR2 YSLEER. Trimming removed 0 bases at V and 7 bases at J, with 12 bases between. The CDR3 loop spans 14 amino acids.

Points on this clone: A read error may produce the germline difference seen at one junction end. The chain links TRBV2 to TRBJ2-5; possibly TRBD1 for D (6 bases). The CDR3 length is 14 residues. The germline CDR1 and CDR2 sequences are SNHLY and FYNNEI. In nucleotides, the CDR3 is TGTGCCAGGGGTTCTGGGGGCCACCAAGGGACCCAGTACTTC. Its protein product is CARGSGGHQGTQYF.

This clone was observed once. The rearrangement joins TRBV19 to TRBJ1-5; unclear D gene. V lost 3 bases and J lost 1, with 13 bases in between. From germline, CDR1 is LNHDA and CDR2 SQIVND (reference sequence). The CDR3 has 16 amino acids. DNA of the CDR3: TGTGCCAGTAGTATGAAAAGAGGGAGAAGCAATCAGCCCCAGCATTTT. Translated, it gives CASSMKRGRSNQPQHF.

The rearrangement links TRBV5-1 to TRBJ1-1; 8 positions agree with TRBD1. CDR3 size: 16 residues. The ends lost 4 bases at V and 5 bases at J; junction bases unmatched: 13. Germline loops: CDR1 SGHRS, CDR2 YFSETQ. The CDR3, as DNA: TGCGCCAGCAGCCGCCGAGCGGGCCAGGGGGCAACTGAAGCTTTCTTT. Encoded protein: CASSRRAGQGATEAFF.

V is TRBV5-4 and J is TRBJ2-2; 12 nucleotides agree with TRBD2. The germline gives CDR1 SGHNT, CDR2 YYREEE (reference sequence). With 3 bases clipped from V and 6 bases from J, the junction kept 6 bases outside the gene matches. The CDR3 is made up of 16 amino acids. The CDR3 DNA reads as TGTGCCAGCAGCTCATGGACTAGCGGGGTGGCCGGGGAGCTGTTTTTT. It is translated as CASSSWTSGVAGELFF.

The chain links TRBV18 to TRBJ2-3; 8 nucleotides align to TRBD1. CDR1 is KGHSH, CDR2 LQKENI, per germline. The CDR3 runs 17 residues. Unmatched junction bases numbered 8, after V lost 0 bases and J lost 3 bases. As DNA, the CDR3 is TGTGCCAGCTCACCACCAAAAGGACAGGGTAGGACAGATACGCAGTATTTT. Its translation is CASSPPKGQGRTDTQYF.

The V gene is TRBV7-9, the J gene TRBJ2-7; TRBD1 matches 10 bases. The CDR3 contains 15 residues. Germline trimming cut 4 bases from V and 6 bases from J; bases unmatched to any gene: 9. Germline V gene lookup returns CDR1 SEHNR and CDR2 FQNEAQ (reference sequence). The CDR3 nucleotides are TGTGCCAGCAGCTCCACGGGACAGGGGATGATCGAGCAGTACTTC. Amino acid sequence: CASSSTGQGMIEQYF.

This sequence joins TRBV4-1 and TRBJ2-5; 9 bases map to TRBD2. The CDR3 spans 16 residues. Trimming removed 1 base from V and 2 bases from J; junction bases left unmatched: 5. From germline, CDR1 is MGHRA and CDR2 YSYEKL. CDR3 sequence reads: CASSQGRGGRQETQYF. The CDR3 DNA follows: TGCGCCAGCAGCCAAGGGCGGGGGGGCCGACAAGAGACCCAGTACTTC.

As DNA, the CDR3 is TGCGCCAGCAGCCAAGAAAACACTGAAGCTTTCTTT. This sequence encodes CASSQENTEAFF. The V and J genes are TRBV4-1 and TRBJ1-1; D is unclear. The CDR3 has 12 amino acids. The V gene lost 0 bases and the J gene lost 2 bases, with 1 base spanning the gap. The germline V gene encodes CDR1 MGHRA and CDR2 YSYEKL.

This chain joins TRBV30 and TRBJ1-2; D is ambiguous. This CDR3 has 14 residues. CDR1 is GTSNPN, CDR2 SVGIG, per germline (reference sequence). The germline V and J ends were trimmed by 3 bases and 1 base, with 12 bases remaining between them. The CDR3 region is CAWRMGQINYGYTF. The CDR3 region has the DNA TGTGCCTGGAGAATGGGTCAGATTAACTATGGCTACACCTTC.

The chain combines TRBV14 with TRBJ2-1, with TRBD2 matching over 10 bases. The CDR3 has 17 amino acids. Unmatched junction bases numbered 3, after V lost 0 bases and J lost 1 base. Germline values: CDR1 SGHDN, CDR2 FVKESK. CDR3 sequence (DNA): TGTGCCAGCAGCCAAGAGTGGACTAGCGGTTCCTACAATGAGCAGTTCTTC. Its translation: CASSQEWTSGSYNEQFF. The whole variable domain, remainder taken from reference TRBV14 and TRBJ2-1, is EAGVTQFPSHSVIEKGQTVTLRCDPISGHDNLYWYRRVMGKEIKFLLHFVKESKQDESGMPNNRFLAERTGGTYSTLKVQPAELEDSGVYFCASSQEWTSGSYNEQFFGPGTRLTVL.

Only one count was recorded for this clone. The chain carries TRBV6-1 and TRBJ2-3; TRBD1 matches 9 bases. Trimming took 5 bases from V and 6 from J; bases not matched to a gene: 9. Germline CDR1 MNHNS, CDR2 SASEGT. This CDR3 contains 15 residues. The chain's CDR3 is CASSSTPGQGDTQYF. CDR3 DNA: TGTGCCAGCAGTTCTACCCCGGGACAGGGCGATACGCAGTATTTT.

The chain recombines TRBV6-1 with TRBJ1-5, with 7 bases that match TRBD1. This CDR3 is 14 amino acids long. V gave up 8 bases and J gave up 0 bases; unmatched junction bases: 4. Germline CDR1 is MNHNS and CDR2 is SASEGT. As DNA, the CDR3 is TGTGCCAGCGGGACAGACTATAGCAATCAGCCCCAGCATTTT. Its protein is CASGTDYSNQPQHF.

This rearrangement joins TRBV23-1 to TRBJ2-4, with D unclear. TRBV23-1 is marked as an open reading frame, function uncertain. The CDR3 sequence is 17 residues long. Trimming took 0 bases from V and 0 from J, leaving 12 bases between them. CDR3 in amino acids: CASSQSGLQRAKNIQYF. The CDR3 nucleotides are TGCGCCAGCAGTCAATCCGGGCTCCAACGAGCCAAAAACATTCAGTACTTC.

V and J are TRBV7-6 and TRBJ2-7, with a possible D match to TRBD1 (6 bases). Per the germline V gene, CDR1 is SGHVS and CDR2 is FNYEAQ. Trimming took 5 bases from V and 4 from J, leaving 21 bases between them. The CDR3 runs to 16 residues. The CDR3 DNA follows: TGTGCCAGCAGCCCGTCCACAGGGTTAGGAATATACGAGCAGTACTTC. Translating it yields CASSPSTGLGIYEQYF.

The rearrangement uses TRBV29-1 and TRBJ2-2; D is unclear. V lost 0 bases to trimming and J lost 2 bases, with 10 bases between them. Germline CDR1 SQVTM, CDR2 ANQGSEA. The CDR3 contains 15 residues. CDR3 region: CSVEDLRQNTGELFF. CDR3 nucleotide sequence: TGCAGCGTTGAAGATCTCAGGCAAAACACCGGGGAGCTGTTTTTT.

CDR3 nucleotide sequence: TGTGCCAGCAGTGGGGACAGCTCCTACGAGCAGTACTTC. It is translated as CASSGDSSYEQYF. V usage is TRBV6-1 and J usage is TRBJ2-7; TRBD1 agrees at 7 bases. Trimming at V came to 4 bases and at J to 0 bases, leaving 0 bases not matched to a gene. The CDR3 is made up of 13 amino acids. Germline CDR1 and CDR2: MNHNS and SASEGT.

This clone was seen once. J is TRBJ2-7 and V is TRBV19; the D gene is possibly TRBD1 (5 bases). The CDR3 runs 14 residues. Germline-derived CDR1 and CDR2 are LNHDA and SQIVND (reference sequence). V dropped 2 bases and J dropped 6 bases, with 14 bases sitting between them. In nucleotides, the CDR3 is TGTGCCAGTAGTATAAGCCACAGGTCCCTCGAGCAGTACTTC. Protein sequence: CASSISHRSLEQYF.

The chain employs TRBV30 and TRBJ2-1, with TRBD2 matching 13 bases. The CDR3 contains 14 residues. V shed 4 bases, J shed 6 bases, and the junction held 3 bases outside the gene matches. CDR1 and CDR2 (germline): GTSNPN, SVGIG (reference sequence). As DNA, the CDR3 is TGTGCCTGGACGACTAGCGGGGGGAGCAATGAGCAGTTCTTC. As protein: CAWTTSGGSNEQFF.

This rearrangement joins TRBV5-1 to TRBJ2-5, with D possibly matching TRBD1 (6 bases). Germline V gives CDR1 SGHRS, CDR2 YFSETQ. Trimming stripped 0 bases from V and 5 bases from J, with 17 bases between. This CDR3 region has 16 residues. CDR3 sequence: CASSLGGQPQGETQYF. The CDR3, as DNA: TGCGCCAGCAGCTTGGGAGGACAGCCGCAGGGGGAGACCCAGTACTTC. The full variable domain, with the rest looked up from reference TRBV5-1 and TRBJ2-5, is KAGVTQTPRYLIKTRGQQVTLSCSPISGHRSVSWYQQTPGQGLQFLFEYFSETQRNKGNFPGRFSGRQFSNSRSEMNVSTLELGDSALYLCASSLGGQPQGETQYFGPGTRLLVL.

V and J are TRBV27 and TRBJ1-1, with D uncertain. Trimming cost V 0 bases and J 6 bases, with 11 bases left between them. Germline CDR1 and CDR2: MNHEY and SMNVEV (reference sequence). The length of the CDR3 is 14 residues. The CDR3 here is CASSLSWASAEAFF. The CDR3 region has the DNA TGTGCCAGCAGTTTATCTTGGGCGTCGGCTGAAGCTTTCTTT.

This clone was picked up one time. This chain joins TRBV7-2 and TRBJ1-2; the D is unclear. V lost 6 bases to trimming and J lost 0 bases, with 11 bases between them. CDR1 is SGHTA, CDR2 FQGNSA, per germline. The length of the CDR3 is 14 residues. This CDR3 is CASSPTRANYGYTF. As DNA, the CDR3 is TGTGCCAGCAGTCCAACCCGGGCTAACTATGGCTACACCTTC.

This chain connects TRBV7-2 to TRBJ2-7; D is possibly TRBD1 (6 bases). V was shortened by 2 bases and J by 1 base, with 12 bases between the two germline ends. The CDR3 is 15 residues long. Germline V lookup: CDR1 SGHTA, CDR2 FQGNSA. This CDR3 is CASSLLGGTSYEQYF. The CDR3 nucleotides are TGTGCCAGCAGCTTACTAGGGGGAACTTCCTACGAGCAGTACTTC.

This sequence joins TRBV30 and TRBJ2-3; the D gene is possibly TRBD2 (5 bases). This CDR3 is 15 amino acids long. Germline V lookup: CDR1 GTSNPN, CDR2 SVGIG (reference sequence). Between the trimmed V and J ends, which lost 2 bases and 0 bases, there was a span of 12 bases. The CDR3 protein is CAWSQNGVSTDTQYF. For the CDR3, the DNA is TGTGCCTGGAGTCAAAACGGGGTCAGCACAGATACGCAGTATTTT.

J is TRBJ1-6 and V is TRBV5-1; TRBD1 agrees at 7 bases. CDR1 and CDR2 from the germline V gene are SGHRS and YFSETQ. J lost 3 bases, V lost 0 bases, and 3 bases had no gene match. This CDR3 comprises 16 residues. CDR3 loop: CASSLGGTVYNSPLHF. The CDR3 DNA reads as TGCGCCAGCAGCTTGGGGGGGACAGTCTATAATTCACCCCTCCACTTT.

This clone was recorded a few times. The chain combines TRBV30 with TRBJ2-3; 8 bases are a match to TRBD1. V dropped 3 bases and J dropped 14; count of bases not matched to a gene: 7. Germline V CDR1 and CDR2: GTSNPN, SVGIG (reference sequence). This CDR3 contains 11 residues. CDR3 bases: TGTGCCTGGAGGGACAGGGCCCTACCGTATTTT. It specifies CAWRDRALPYF.

The CDR3 is CASSPVRPGETQYF. CDR3 DNA: TGTGCCAGCTCACCCGTCAGACCGGGGGAGACCCAGTACTTC. This chain links TRBV18 with TRBJ2-5; a weak D match, TRBD2 (5 bases). Per the germline V gene, CDR1 is KGHSH and CDR2 is LQKENI. CDR3 length: 14 residues. V lost 3 bases to trimming and J lost 5 bases, with 13 bases between them.